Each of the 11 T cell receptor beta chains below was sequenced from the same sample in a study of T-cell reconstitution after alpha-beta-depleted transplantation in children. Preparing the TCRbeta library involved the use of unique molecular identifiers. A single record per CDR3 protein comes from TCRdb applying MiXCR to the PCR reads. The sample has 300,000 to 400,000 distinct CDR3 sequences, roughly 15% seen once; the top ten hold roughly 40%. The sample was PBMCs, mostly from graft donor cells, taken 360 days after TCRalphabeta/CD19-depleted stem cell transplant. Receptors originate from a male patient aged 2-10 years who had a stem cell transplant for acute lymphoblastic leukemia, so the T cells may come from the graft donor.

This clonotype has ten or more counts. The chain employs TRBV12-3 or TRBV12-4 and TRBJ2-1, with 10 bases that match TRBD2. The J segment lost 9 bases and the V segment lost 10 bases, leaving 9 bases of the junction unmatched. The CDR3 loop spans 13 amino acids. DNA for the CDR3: TGTGCCACCTCTAGCGGGAGTAGAGTTGAGCAGTTCTTC. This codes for CATSSGSRVEQFF.

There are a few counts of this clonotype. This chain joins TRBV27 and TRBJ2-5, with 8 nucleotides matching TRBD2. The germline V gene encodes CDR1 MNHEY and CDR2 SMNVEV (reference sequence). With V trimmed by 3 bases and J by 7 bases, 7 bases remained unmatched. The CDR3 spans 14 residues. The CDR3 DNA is TGTGCCAGCAGTTTCGTAGCGGGGAGGGGGACCCAGTACTTC. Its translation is CASSFVAGRGTQYF.

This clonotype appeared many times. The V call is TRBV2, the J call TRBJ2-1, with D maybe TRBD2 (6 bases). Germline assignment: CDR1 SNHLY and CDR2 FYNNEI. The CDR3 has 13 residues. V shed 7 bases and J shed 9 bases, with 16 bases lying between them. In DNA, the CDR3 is TGTGCCAGCATACGGGAGCTTCGGGGTGAGCAGTTCTTC. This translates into CASIRELRGEQFF.

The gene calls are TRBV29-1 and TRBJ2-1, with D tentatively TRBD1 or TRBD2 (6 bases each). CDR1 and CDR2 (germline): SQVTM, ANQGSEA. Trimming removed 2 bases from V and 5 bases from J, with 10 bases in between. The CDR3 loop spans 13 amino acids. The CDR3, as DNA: TGCAGCGTTGAATCCCGGGGGCACAATGAGCAGTTCTTC. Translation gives CSVESRGHNEQFF.

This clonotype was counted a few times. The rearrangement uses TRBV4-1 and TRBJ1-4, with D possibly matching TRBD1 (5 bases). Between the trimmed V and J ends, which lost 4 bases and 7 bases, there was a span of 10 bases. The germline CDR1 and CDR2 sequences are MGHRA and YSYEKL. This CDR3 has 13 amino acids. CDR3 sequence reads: CASSLRDSEKLFF. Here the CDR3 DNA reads TGCGCCAGCAGCCTAAGGGACTCTGAAAAACTGTTTTTT.

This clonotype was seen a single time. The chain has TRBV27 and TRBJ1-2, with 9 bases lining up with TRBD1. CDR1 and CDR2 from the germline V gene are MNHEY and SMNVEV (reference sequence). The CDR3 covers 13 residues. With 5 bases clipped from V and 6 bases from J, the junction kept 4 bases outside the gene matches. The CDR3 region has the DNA TGTGCCAGCAGTCCGGGGACAGGGAATGGCTACACCTTC. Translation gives CASSPGTGNGYTF.

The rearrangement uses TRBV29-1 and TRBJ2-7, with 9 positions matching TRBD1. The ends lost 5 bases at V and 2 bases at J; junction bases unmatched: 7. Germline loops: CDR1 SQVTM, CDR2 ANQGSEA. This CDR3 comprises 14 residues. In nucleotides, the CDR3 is TGCAGCGTTAAAGGGACAGGGCTACCCTACGAGCAGTACTTC. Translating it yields CSVKGTGLPYEQYF.

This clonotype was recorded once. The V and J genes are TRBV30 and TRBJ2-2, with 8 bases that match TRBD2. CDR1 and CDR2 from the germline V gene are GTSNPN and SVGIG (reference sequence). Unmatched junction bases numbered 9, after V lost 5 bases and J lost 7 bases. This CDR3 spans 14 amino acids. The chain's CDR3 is CAWAAGGQGGELFF. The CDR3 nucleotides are TGTGCCTGGGCTGCGGGAGGCCAGGGCGGGGAGCTGTTTTTT.

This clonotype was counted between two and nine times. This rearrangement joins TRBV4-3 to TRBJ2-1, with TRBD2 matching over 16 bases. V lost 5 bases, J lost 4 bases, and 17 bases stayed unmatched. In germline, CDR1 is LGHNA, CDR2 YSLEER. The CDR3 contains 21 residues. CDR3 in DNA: TGCGCCAGCAGCGGGGGACTAGCGGGAGGGCTACCCCTAAATAGATACAATGAGCAGTTCTTC. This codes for CASSGGLAGGLPLNRYNEQFF.

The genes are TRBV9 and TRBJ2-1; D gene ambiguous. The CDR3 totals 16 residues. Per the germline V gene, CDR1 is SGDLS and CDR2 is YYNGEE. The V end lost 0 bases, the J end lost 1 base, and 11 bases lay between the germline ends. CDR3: CASSVGSRLSYNEQFF. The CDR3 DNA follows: TGTGCCAGCAGCGTAGGGTCACGTCTTTCCTACAATGAGCAGTTCTTC. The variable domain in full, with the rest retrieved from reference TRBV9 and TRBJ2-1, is DSGVTQTPKHLITATGQRVTLRCSPRSGDLSVYWYQQSLDQGLQFLIQYYNGEERAKGNILERFSAQQFPDLHSELNLSSLELGDSALYFCASSVGSRLSYNEQFFGPGTRLTVL.

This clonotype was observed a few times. Written as DNA, the CDR3 is TGTGCCAGCAGTTTGGGGGGCGAATATGAGCAGTTCTTC. Translated, it gives CASSLGGEYEQFF. This sequence joins TRBV12-3 or TRBV12-4 and TRBJ2-1; D might be TRBD1 or TRBD2, each matching 6 bases. Trimming removed 3 bases at V and 8 bases at J, with 11 bases between. There are 13 residues in the CDR3.